A selection of T cell receptor beta chains follows, all from one sample in a study of molecular identifiers for immune sequencing clone quantification. TCRdb called the PCR reads again in MiXCR, with one record for every CDR3 protein. The repertoire holds approximately 670,000 distinct CDR3 sequences, with 20% as singletons. The sequenced sample was naive CD8+ T cells from blood, with Jurkat cell RNA spiked in. The source is a human donor in good health. Some libraries in this study had Jurkat cell RNA spiked in. The CDR3 runs from the conserved cysteine through the conserved F or W. D genes are given only for firm matches.

v_call: TRBV29-1
j_call: TRBJ2-2
d_call: -
cdr3_aa: CSAEGVPGELFF

v_call: TRBV19
j_call: TRBJ1-4
d_call: -
cdr3_aa: CASSPGPWPNEKLFF

v_call: TRBV6-1
j_call: TRBJ2-7
d_call: -
cdr3_aa: CASNQGNYEQYF

v_call: TRBV19
j_call: TRBJ1-4
d_call: -
cdr3_aa: CASSHTGTSNEKLFF

v_call: TRBV12-3/TRBV12-4
j_call: TRBJ2-7
d_call: TRBD1
cdr3_aa: CASRWSGQGGYEQYF

v_call: TRBV6-2/TRBV6-3
j_call: TRBJ2-7
d_call: TRBD1
cdr3_aa: CASRVTGSPYEQYF

v_call: TRBV7-2
j_call: TRBJ2-2
d_call: TRBD2
cdr3_aa: CASSHPGLGGVGELFF

v_call: TRBV6-2/TRBV6-3
j_call: TRBJ2-3
d_call: TRBD2
cdr3_aa: CSSSYRLAGSQLSTDTQYF

v_call: TRBV7-8
j_call: TRBJ1-4
d_call: -
cdr3_aa: CASSWTEETLNEKLFF

v_call: TRBV4-3
j_call: TRBJ2-1
d_call: -
cdr3_aa: CASSQGAGSSYNEQFF

v_call: TRBV14
j_call: TRBJ2-1
d_call: -
cdr3_aa: CASSQDPGEAASWVIGYTEQFF

v_call: TRBV20-1
j_call: TRBJ2-3
d_call: TRBD2
cdr3_aa: CSARNLGLAGGPSTDTQYF

v_call: TRBV27
j_call: TRBJ2-1
d_call: TRBD1
cdr3_aa: CAANPETGGAANEQFF

v_call: TRBV19
j_call: TRBJ1-5
d_call: TRBD1
cdr3_aa: CASSESTGYLGNQPQHF

v_call: TRBV28
j_call: TRBJ2-3
d_call: -
cdr3_aa: CASSWLKASTQLSTDTQYF

v_call: TRBV20-1
j_call: TRBJ2-3
d_call: TRBD2
cdr3_aa: CSARDYSGIVADTQYF

v_call: TRBV30
j_call: TRBJ2-3
d_call: -
cdr3_aa: CAWSVIGAGDTQYF

v_call: TRBV4-1
j_call: TRBJ2-5
d_call: -
cdr3_aa: CASSPTVGETQYF